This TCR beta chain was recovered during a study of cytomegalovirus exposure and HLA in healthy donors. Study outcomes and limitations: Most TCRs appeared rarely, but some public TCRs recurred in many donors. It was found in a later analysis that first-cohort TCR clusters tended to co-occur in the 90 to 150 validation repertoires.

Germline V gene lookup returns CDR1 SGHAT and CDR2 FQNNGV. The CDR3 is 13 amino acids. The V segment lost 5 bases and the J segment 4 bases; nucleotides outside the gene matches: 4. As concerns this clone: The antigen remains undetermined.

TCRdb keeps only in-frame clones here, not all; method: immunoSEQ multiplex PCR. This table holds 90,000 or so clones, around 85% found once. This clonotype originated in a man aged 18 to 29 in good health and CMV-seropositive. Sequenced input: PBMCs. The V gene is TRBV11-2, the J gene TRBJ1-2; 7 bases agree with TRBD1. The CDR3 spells CASSPDRIYGYTF. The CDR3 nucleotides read TGTGCCAGCAGCCCGGACAGGATCTATGGCTACACCTTC.